Included here is one T cell receptor beta chain sequence, with context. The sample belongs to a study of cytomegalovirus exposure and HLA in healthy donors. Germline CDR1 reads GTSNPN; CDR2 reads SVGIG (reference sequence). The V end was cut by 3 bases, the J end by 0 bases, with 16 bases between. The CDR3 is 16 residues long. PCR involved 60 Vbeta and 13 Jbeta primers. Profiled with immunoSEQ multiplex PCR; TCRdb holds only in-frame clones, not every one. This table has about 180,000 clones, about 82% appearing once. The chain links TRBV30 to TRBJ2-3; TRBD2 is a possible D gene (5 bases). The sequence was obtained from a woman aged 25-40 years in good health and CMV-seronegative. Material for sequencing was PBMCs. Here the CDR3 reads CAWSEGLLTSTDTQYF. The CDR3 DNA sequence: TGTGCCTGGAGCGAAGGACTTCTGACTAGCACAGATACGCAGTATTTT.